The present entry profiles one TCR beta chain with its context. These data belong to a study of blood T cell repertoires in COVID-19. Using immunoSEQ multiplex PCR, the repertoire was profiled, and TCRdb retains in-frame clones only, with some absent. Here the sample spans approximately 470,000 clones, roughly 90% being singletons. Enrollees, 18 to 89 years old, lived in 24 US areas. The CDR3 runs 15 residues. Germline V gene sequence: CDR1 SGHTA, CDR2 FQGTGA. The germline V and J ends were trimmed by 5 bases and 3 bases, with 14 bases remaining between them. The chain recombines TRBV7-3 with TRBJ2-1, with D uncertain. The sample taken for sequencing was PBMCs or T cells enriched from blood (not recorded which). The TCR originated in a woman between 18 and 29 years old who had recovered from COVID-19. The CDR3 is CASSRMQTGYNEQFF. The CDR3 DNA sequence: TGTGCCAGCAGCCGAATGCAAACGGGCTACAATGAGCAGTTCTTC.